Listed below are T cell receptor beta chains from one sample, sequenced in a study of blood T cell dynamics during melanoma immunotherapy. Method: immunoSEQ multiplex PCR; TCRdb's copy keeps in-frame clones and lacks some. Of 11,000 or so clones detected, approximately 81% appear once; the ten largest clones hold 15%. The sequencing here drew on blood, taken from a patient treated with checkpoint blockade. The receptors come from a human donor with melanoma. The CDR3 runs from the conserved cysteine through the conserved F or W. D genes are given only for firm matches. Clone sizes are given selectively: once, few, many, or a class where the clone is expanded.

16	-	TRBJ2-1	TRBV9	TRBD2	CASSVGGGLAYNEQFF	TGTGCCAGCAGCGTAGGTGGGGGACTAGCCTACAATGAGCAGTTCTTC
17	-	TRBJ1-4	TRBV5-3	TRBD1	CARSHSDRGRTNEKLFF	TGTGCCAGAAGCCACTCGGACAGGGGGCGGACTAATGAAAAACTGTTTTTT
13	once	TRBJ2-7	TRBV4-3	-	CASSPGLNDEQYF	TGCGCCAGCAGCCCGGGACTCAACGACGAGCAGTACTTC
14	-	TRBJ1-3	TRBV5-1	TRBD1	CASSPRTGGGTIYF	TGCGCCAGCAGCCCGAGGACAGGGGGCGGCACCATATATTTT
15	-	TRBJ2-3	TRBV5-1	-	CASSLEVGGTDTQYF	TGCGCCAGCAGCTTGGAAGTAGGCGGTACAGATACGCAGTATTTT
12	-	TRBJ1-2	TRBV11-3	-	CASSLQNYGYTF	TGTGCCAGCAGCTTACAGAACTATGGCTACACCTTC
18	-	TRBJ2-1	TRBV7-2	TRBD2	CASSLSIAGGSSYNEQFF	TGTGCCAGCAGCTTATCCATAGCGGGGGGGAGCTCCTACAATGAGCAGTTCTTC
14	-	TRBJ1-1	TRBV29-1	-	CSVEIEAGRTRAFF	TGCAGCGTTGAAATTGAGGCAGGGAGGACGCGGGCTTTCTTT
13	-	TRBJ2-7	TRBV7-2	-	CASSYQLLYEQYF	TGTGCCAGCAGCTATCAACTTTTATACGAGCAGTACTTC
14	-	TRBJ2-7	TRBV5-4	-	CASSLFGDSREQYF	TGTGCCAGCAGCTTGTTCGGTGATAGTAGGGAGCAGTACTTC
17	once	TRBJ1-6	TRBV5-6	TRBD1	CAVRDRERPSYNSPLHF	TGTGCCGTCCGGGACAGGGAACGTCCCTCCTATAATTCACCCCTCCACTTT
13	once	TRBJ2-5	TRBV6-1	-	CASTYRAQETQYF	TGTGCCAGCACTTACAGGGCCCAAGAGACCCAGTACTTC
15	-	TRBJ2-3	TRBV28	TRBD1	CASSLWQGAGDTQYF	TGTGCCAGCAGTTTGTGGCAGGGGGCAGGAGATACGCAGTATTTT
13	-	TRBJ1-1	TRBV7-8	TRBD1	CASSQGAGTEAFF	TGTGCCAGCAGCCAGGGGGCAGGCACTGAAGCTTTCTTT
19	-	TRBJ1-4	TRBV4-1	-	CASSRVQPTWASSNENLFF	TGCGCCAGCAGCCGAGTCCAACCCACCTGGGCCTCTTCTAATGAAAACCTGTTTTTT
15	-	TRBJ2-3	TRBV5-8	-	CANLRAGAATDTQYF	TGTGCCAACCTTAGGGCGGGGGCCGCCACAGATACGCAGTATTTT
11	-	TRBJ2-5	TRBV20-1	-	CSARPQETQYF	TGCAGTGCTAGACCCCAAGAGACCCAGTACTTC
15	-	TRBJ2-1	TRBV5-1	-	CASSPRQGRDNEQFF	TGCGCCAGCAGCCCCCGCCAAGGTAGGGACAATGAGCAGTTCTTC
14	-	TRBJ2-5	TRBV30	TRBD2	CAWSSAGGQETQYF	TGTGCCTGGAGTTCAGCGGGGGGGCAAGAGACCCAGTACTTC
11	-	TRBJ1-2	TRBV6-1	-	CASTVSYGYTF	TGTGCCAGTACAGTGTCCTATGGCTACACCTTC
15	-	TRBJ2-3	TRBV28	TRBD2	CASRGLAGSLDTQYF	TGTGCCAGCCGCGGACTAGCGGGGTCGCTCGATACGCAGTATTTT
14	few	TRBJ1-2	TRBV6-1	-	CASKTTSPFYGYTF	TGTGCCAGCAAAACAACATCTCCCTTTTATGGCTACACCTTC
15	-	TRBJ1-1	TRBV19	-	CASNPSTAEGTEAFF	TGTGCCAGCAACCCCTCAACTGCCGAAGGGACTGAAGCTTTCTTT
17	-	TRBJ2-4	TRBV7-2	-	CASSLATVVGLGNIQYF	TGTGCCAGCAGCTTAGCGACAGTAGTTGGGTTGGGAAACATTCAGTACTTC
13	-	TRBJ2-7	TRBV13	TRBD1	CASSRDSQDEQYF	TGTGCCAGCAGCCGGGACAGTCAAGACGAGCAGTACTTC
14	few	TRBJ1-6	TRBV11-2	TRBD1	CASSSTGGESPLHF	TGTGCCAGCAGCTCGACAGGGGGCGAATCACCCCTCCACTTT
15	once	TRBJ2-1	TRBV7-9	TRBD2	CASSLARLGGNEQFF	TGTGCCAGCAGCTTAGCGAGACTCGGGGGGAATGAGCAGTTCTTC
12	few	TRBJ1-2	TRBV2	-	CASSPAAYGYTF	TGTGCCAGCAGCCCAGCAGCCTATGGCTACACCTTC
15	-	TRBJ2-5	TRBV7-3	-	CASSPSGGPEETQYF	TGTGCCAGCAGCCCGTCAGGGGGGCCTGAAGAGACCCAGTACTTC